Reported below is one T cell receptor (beta chain). The data originate from a study of CD8 T cells in Susac syndrome. Study in general: The Susac syndrome patients that were sequenced included roughly 6 with active disease and eight in remission.

CDR3 length equals 15 residues. V lost 0 bases, J lost 6 bases, and 12 bases lay in between. CDR1 is SGHTA and CDR2 is FQGNSA in the germline V gene. Reverse transcription used about 0.45 to 1 ug RNA and random hexamers. Across 54 Vbeta and 13 Jbeta, immunoSEQ multiplex PCR amplified TCR beta CDR3. Each CDR3 protein is one row after TCRdb ran MiXCR on the immunoSEQ multiplex PCR reads. The sample holds approximately 190,000 distinct CDR3 sequences, more than 90% seen once. The chain is built from TRBV7-2 and TRBJ2-4; D unresolved. This clonotype originated in a human donor with Susac syndrome. The sample was CD4+ T cells from PBMCs. The CDR3 sequence: CASSLASTSGNIQYF. The CDR3 nucleotides read TGTGCCAGCAGCTTAGCGTCGACCTCCGGAAACATTCAGTACTTC.